This T cell receptor (beta chain) was recovered during a study of OX40 agonist ivuxolimab in advanced cancers. As for the study more broadly: Ivuxolimab, which targeted the costimulatory receptor OX40 (CD134), was an agonistic, fully human IgG2 monoclonal antibody. Intravenous ivuxolimab was administered to patients every 2 weeks at six dose levels: 0.01, 0.1, 0.3, 1.5, 3 and 10 mg/kg. Of the approximately 50 dose-escalation patients, hepatocellular carcinoma was present in around 20, melanoma in approximately 15, renal cell carcinoma in 9 and head and neck cancer in 9. In the dose-escalation cohort, 75% to 90% of patients were male, and the mean age was around 60 years with a range of 23 to 79. Patients were allowed to have had prior anti-PD-1, anti-PD-L1 or anti-CTLA-4 therapy, and roughly 40% of the dose-escalation patients had previously received checkpoint inhibitors. Partial responses occurred in three dose-escalation patients, of whom one had hepatocellular carcinoma and two had cutaneous melanoma. The purpose of peripheral TCRbeta sequencing was to test whether ivuxolimab changed TCR sequence diversity and led to clonal T-cell expansion. The paper describes the monotherapy dose-escalation part (N of about 54 patients) of the phase I trial of ivuxolimab.

Regarding this clone: Its recognized antigen is unknown. Base quality data are lacking; no much larger clone is found one base away.

On the study overall, not on this receptor specifically: Antigen specificity was not determined for the clonally expanded peripheral T cells. Low levels of normalized T-cell clonal expansion were also shown by some nonresponding patients. In partial responders in the 0.1-3.0 mg/kg groups, normalized peripheral clonal expansion was found to be among the lowest, especially among CD8+ T cells. On average, CD8+ T cells showed more expanded clones than CD4+ T cells after ivuxolimab. Clonal expansion of both CD4+ and CD8+ blood T cells was observed from baseline to week 6 at doses 0.1 to 3.0 mg/kg.

Patients with a history of autoimmune disease or receiving systemic immunosuppression were excluded from the trial. Peripheral blood for TCR sequencing was collected from all dose cohorts at baseline, on cycle 4 day 1, and on cycle 7 day 1. Samples came from an open-label, multicenter, first-in-human phase I dose-escalation trial of ivuxolimab. Adults with locally advanced or metastatic melanoma, renal cell, hepatocellular, or head and neck squamous cell carcinoma were enrolled in the trial. Before TCR sequencing, CD4+ T cells and CD8+ T cells were sorted from peripheral blood as separate populations. Reading the germline V gene gives CDR1 SGHVS and CDR2 FNYEAQ. The CDR3 has 17 amino acids, counting the end cysteine and phenylalanine. Kept here is only the CDR3 DNA, which spans 51 bases and is read in frame from base 1. For this chain, trimming is 2 bases at the V end and 2 bases at the J end, and the number of junction bases without a gene match is 10.

Genomic DNA was isolated from the sorted cells so that the TCRbeta CDR3 region could be sequenced. TCRbeta CDR3 regions were sequenced using the immunoSEQ Assay. TCRdb re-hosts the immuneACCESS table, in-frame sequences only. Its copies lack some clones; in the studies checked, an unresolved V gene accounts for under half of them, and the cause for the rest is not known. This sample holds over 65,000 clones; about 90% were observed only once. The ten largest clones take up more than 1.5% of the sample. The source was CD4+ or CD8+ T cells sorted from blood, collected in a trial of the OX40 agonist ivuxolimab. This TCR derives from an adult with an advanced solid tumor such as melanoma, head and neck, liver or kidney cancer. Recombination linked TRBV7-6 to TRBJ2-5; the junction holds 8 bases that match TRBD2. CDR3 region: CASSLMGGAGGQETQYF. The DNA reads as follows: TGTGCCAGCAGCTTAATGGGCGGGGCGGGGGGACAAGAGACCCAGTACTTC.